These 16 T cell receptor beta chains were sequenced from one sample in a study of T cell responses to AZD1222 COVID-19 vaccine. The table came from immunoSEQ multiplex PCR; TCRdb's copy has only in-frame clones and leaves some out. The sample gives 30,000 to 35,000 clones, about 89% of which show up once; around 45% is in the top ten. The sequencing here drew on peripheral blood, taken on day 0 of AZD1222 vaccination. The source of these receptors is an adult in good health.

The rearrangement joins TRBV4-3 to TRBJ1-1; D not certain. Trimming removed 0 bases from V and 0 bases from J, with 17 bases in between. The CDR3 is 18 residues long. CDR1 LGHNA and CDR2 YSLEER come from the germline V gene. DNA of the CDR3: TGCGCCAGCAGCCAAGATCCAAGCGGAAAATACATGAACACTGAAGCTTTCTTT. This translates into CASSQDPSGKYMNTEAFF.

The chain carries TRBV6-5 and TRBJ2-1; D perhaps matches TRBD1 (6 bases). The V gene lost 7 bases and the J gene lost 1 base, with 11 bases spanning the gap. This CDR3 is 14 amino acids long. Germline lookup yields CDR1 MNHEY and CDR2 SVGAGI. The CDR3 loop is CASNKRGSYNEQFF. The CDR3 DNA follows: TGTGCCAGCAACAAAAGGGGGTCCTACAATGAGCAGTTCTTC.

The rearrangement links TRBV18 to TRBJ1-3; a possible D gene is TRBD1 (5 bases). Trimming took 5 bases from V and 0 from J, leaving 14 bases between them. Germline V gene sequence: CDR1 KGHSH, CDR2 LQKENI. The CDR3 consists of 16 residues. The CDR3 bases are TGTGCCAGCTCATCCCTCGGGGCTATCTCTGGAAACACCATATATTTT. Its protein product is CASSSLGAISGNTIYF.

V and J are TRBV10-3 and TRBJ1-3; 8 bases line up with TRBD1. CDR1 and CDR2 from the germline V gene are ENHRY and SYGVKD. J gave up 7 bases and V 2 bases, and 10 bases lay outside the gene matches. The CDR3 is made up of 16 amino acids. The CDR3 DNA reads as TGTGCCATCAGTGAGCCATCCCAGGGGGCGGGTAACACCATATATTTT. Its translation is CAISEPSQGAGNTIYF.

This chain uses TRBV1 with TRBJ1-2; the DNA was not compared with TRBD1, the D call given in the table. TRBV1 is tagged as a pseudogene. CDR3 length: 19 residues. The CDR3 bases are TGCACCAGCAGCCAAGATGGGGGGGACAGGGGCCCTACTAACTATGGCTACACCTTC. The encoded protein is CTSSQDGGDRGPTNYGYTF.

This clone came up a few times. This chain's CDR3 is CASSSRGTGAFF. The CDR3 DNA follows: TGTGCCAGCAGTTCCCGGGGGACAGGAGCTTTCTTT. The chain is built from TRBV6-2 or TRBV6-3 and TRBJ1-1; 8 bases align to TRBD1. This CDR3 region has 12 residues. Germline V lookup: CDR1 MNHEY, CDR2 SVGEGT. V dropped 4 bases and J dropped 10; count of bases not matched to a gene: 5.

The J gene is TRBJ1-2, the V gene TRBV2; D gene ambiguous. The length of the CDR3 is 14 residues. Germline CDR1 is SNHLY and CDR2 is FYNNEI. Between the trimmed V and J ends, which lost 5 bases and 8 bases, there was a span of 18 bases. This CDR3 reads CASSRQPSRYGYTF. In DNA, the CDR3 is TGTGCCAGCAGTCGCCAGCCTTCTCGTTACGGCTACACCTTC.

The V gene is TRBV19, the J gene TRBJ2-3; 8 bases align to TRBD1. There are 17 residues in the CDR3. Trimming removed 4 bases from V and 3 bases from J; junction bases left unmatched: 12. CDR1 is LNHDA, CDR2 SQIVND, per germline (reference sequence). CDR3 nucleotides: TGTGCCAGTAGTAGTCGACAGGGGATGGTGGGTACAGATACGCAGTATTTT. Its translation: CASSSRQGMVGTDTQYF.

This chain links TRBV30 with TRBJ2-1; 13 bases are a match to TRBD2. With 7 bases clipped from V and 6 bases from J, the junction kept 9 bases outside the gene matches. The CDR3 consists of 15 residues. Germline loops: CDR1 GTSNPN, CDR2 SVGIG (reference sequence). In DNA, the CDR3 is TGTGCCTCCGCGCCCGGACTAGCGGGGGTCAATGAGCAGTTCTTC. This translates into CASAPGLAGVNEQFF.

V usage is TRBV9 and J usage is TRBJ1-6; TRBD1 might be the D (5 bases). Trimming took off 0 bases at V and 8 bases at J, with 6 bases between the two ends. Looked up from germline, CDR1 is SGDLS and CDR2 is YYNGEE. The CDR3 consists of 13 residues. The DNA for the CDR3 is TGTGCCAGCAGCGTAGTGGGGGATTCACCCCTCCACTTT. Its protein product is CASSVVGDSPLHF.

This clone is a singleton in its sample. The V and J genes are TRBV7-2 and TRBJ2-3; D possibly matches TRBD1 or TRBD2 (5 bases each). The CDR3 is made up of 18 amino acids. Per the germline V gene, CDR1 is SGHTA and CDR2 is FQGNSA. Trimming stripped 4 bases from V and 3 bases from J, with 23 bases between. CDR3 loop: CASSYQSLRGGRTDTQYF. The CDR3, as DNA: TGTGCCAGCAGCTATCAGTCCCTTCGTGGGGGAAGAACAGATACGCAGTATTTT. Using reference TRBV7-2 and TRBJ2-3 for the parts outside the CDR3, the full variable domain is GAGVSQSPSNKVTEKGKDVELRCDPISGHTALYWYRQSLGQGLEFLIYFQGNSAPDKSGLPSDRFSAERTGGSVSTLTIQRTQQEDSAVYLCASSYQSLRGGRTDTQYFGPGTRLTVL.

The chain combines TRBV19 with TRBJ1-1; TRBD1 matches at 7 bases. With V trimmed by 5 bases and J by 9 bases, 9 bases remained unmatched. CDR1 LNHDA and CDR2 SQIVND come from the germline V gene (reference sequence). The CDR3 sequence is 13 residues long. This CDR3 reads CASSSGGLPKAFF. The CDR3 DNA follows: TGTGCCAGTAGTTCAGGGGGGTTGCCCAAAGCTTTCTTT.

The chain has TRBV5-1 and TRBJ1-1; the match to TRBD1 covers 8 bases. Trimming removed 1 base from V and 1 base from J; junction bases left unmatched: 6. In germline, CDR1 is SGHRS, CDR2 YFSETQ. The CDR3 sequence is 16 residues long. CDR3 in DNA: TGCGCCAGCAGCTTGATGCAGGGGGCTAAGAACACTGAAGCTTTCTTT. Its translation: CASSLMQGAKNTEAFF.

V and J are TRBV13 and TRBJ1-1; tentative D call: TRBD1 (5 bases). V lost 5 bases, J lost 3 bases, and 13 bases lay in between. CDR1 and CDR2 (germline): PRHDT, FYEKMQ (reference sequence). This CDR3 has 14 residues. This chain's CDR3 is CASSVWDQYTEAFF. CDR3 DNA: TGTGCCAGCAGCGTATGGGACCAGTACACTGAAGCTTTCTTT. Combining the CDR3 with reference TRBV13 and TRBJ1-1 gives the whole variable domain AAGVIQSPRHLIKEKRETATLKCYPIPRHDTVYWYQQGPGQDPQFLISFYEKMQSDKGSIPDRFSAQQFSDYHSELNMSSLELGDSALYFCASSVWDQYTEAFFGQGTRLTVV.

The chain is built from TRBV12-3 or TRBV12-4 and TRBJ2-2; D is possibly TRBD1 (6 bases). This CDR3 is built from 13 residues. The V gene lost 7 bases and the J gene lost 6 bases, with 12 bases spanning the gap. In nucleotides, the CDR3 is TGTGCCAGCATCACAGGGATCTCCGGGGAGCTGTTTTTT. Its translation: CASITGISGELFF.

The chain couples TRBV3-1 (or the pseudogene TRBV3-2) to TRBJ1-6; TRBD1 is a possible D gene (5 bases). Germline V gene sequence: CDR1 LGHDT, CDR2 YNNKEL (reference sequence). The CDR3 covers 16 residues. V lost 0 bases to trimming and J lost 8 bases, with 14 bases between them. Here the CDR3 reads CASSQDEQGRDSPLHF. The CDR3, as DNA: TGTGCCAGCAGCCAAGATGAGCAGGGTAGGGATTCACCCCTCCACTTT.